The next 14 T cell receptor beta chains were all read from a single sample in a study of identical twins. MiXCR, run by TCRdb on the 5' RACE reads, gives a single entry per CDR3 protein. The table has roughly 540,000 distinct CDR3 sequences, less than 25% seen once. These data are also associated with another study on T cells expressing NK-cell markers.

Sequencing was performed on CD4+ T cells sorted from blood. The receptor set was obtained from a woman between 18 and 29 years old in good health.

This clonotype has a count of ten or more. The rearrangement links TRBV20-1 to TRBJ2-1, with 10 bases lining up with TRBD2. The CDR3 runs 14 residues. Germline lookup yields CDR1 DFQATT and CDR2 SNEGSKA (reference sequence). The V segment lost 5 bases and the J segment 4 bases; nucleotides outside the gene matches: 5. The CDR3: CSADRTSGYNEQFF. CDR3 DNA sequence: TGCAGTGCTGACCGGACTAGCGGATACAATGAGCAGTTCTTC.

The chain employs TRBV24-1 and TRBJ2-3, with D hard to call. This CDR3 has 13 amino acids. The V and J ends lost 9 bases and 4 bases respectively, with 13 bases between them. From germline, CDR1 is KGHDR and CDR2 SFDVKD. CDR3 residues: CATAATSSDTQYF. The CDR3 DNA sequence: TGTGCCACCGCGGCTACCAGCTCAGATACGCAGTATTTT.

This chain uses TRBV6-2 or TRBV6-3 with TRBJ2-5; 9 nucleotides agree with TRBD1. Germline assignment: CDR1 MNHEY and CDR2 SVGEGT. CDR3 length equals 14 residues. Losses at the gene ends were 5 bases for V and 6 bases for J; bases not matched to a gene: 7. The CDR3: CASSQGTGRKTQYF. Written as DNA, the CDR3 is TGTGCCAGCAGTCAGGGGACAGGGAGGAAGACCCAGTACTTC.

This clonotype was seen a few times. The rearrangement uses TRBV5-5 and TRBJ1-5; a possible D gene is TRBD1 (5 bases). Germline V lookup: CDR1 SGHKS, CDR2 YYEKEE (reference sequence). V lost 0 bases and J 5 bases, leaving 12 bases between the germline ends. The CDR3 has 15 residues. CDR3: CASSLAWGGYQPQHF. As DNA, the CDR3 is TGTGCCAGCAGCTTGGCGTGGGGCGGTTATCAGCCCCAGCATTTT.

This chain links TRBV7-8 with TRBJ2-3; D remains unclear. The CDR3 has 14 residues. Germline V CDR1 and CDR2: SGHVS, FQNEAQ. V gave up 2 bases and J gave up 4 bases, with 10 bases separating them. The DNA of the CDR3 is TGTGCCAGCAGCTTAATGGGTAGAGCAGATACGCAGTATTTT. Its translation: CASSLMGRADTQYF.

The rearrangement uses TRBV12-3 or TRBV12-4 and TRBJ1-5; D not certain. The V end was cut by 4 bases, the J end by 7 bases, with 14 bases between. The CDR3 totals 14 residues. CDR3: CASSYGPGGQPQHF. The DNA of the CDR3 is TGTGCCAGCAGTTATGGGCCGGGAGGGCAGCCCCAGCATTTT.

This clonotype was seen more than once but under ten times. The CDR3 region has the DNA TGTGCCAGCAGTGAAATGGGGCCGAACACTGAAGCTTTCTTT. It codes for CASSEMGPNTEAFF. The chain is built from TRBV2 and TRBJ1-1; D perhaps matches TRBD1 (5 bases). The CDR3 runs 14 residues. V was trimmed by 2 bases and J by 1 base, leaving 8 bases between them. Looked up from germline, CDR1 is SNHLY and CDR2 is FYNNEI.

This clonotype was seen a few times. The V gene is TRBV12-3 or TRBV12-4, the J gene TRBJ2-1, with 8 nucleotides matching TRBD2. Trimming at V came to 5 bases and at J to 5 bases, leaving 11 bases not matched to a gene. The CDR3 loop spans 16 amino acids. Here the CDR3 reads CASSLRSGGWDNEQFF. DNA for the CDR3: TGTGCCAGCAGTCTCCGGAGCGGGGGCTGGGACAATGAGCAGTTCTTC.

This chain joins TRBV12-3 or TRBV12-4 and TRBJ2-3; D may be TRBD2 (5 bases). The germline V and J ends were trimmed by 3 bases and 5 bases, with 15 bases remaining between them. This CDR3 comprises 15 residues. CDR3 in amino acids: CASSLQAVKVDTQYF. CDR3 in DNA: TGTGCCAGCAGTTTGCAAGCGGTAAAAGTAGATACGCAGTATTTT.

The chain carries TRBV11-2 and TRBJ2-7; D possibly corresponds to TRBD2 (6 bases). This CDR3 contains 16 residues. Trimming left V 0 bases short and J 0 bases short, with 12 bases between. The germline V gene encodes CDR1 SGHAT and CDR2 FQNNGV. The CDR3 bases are TGTGCCAGCAGCTTAGAGGGACTCCAGAGCTCCTACGAGCAGTACTTC. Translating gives CASSLEGLQSSYEQYF.

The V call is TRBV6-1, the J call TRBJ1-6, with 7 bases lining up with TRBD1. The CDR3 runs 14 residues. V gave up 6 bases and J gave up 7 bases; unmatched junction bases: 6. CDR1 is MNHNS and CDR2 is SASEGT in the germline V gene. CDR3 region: CASRATGVNSPLHF. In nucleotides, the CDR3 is TGTGCCAGCAGAGCTACAGGGGTGAATTCACCCCTCCACTTT.

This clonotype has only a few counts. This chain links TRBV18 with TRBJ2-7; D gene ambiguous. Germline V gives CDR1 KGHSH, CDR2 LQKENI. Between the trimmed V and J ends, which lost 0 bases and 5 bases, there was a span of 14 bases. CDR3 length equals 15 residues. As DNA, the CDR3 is TGTGCCAGCTCACCACCAGGACGGGCCAAGAACGAGCAGTACTTC. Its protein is CASSPPGRAKNEQYF. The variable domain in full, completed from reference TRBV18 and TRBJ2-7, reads NAGVMQNPRHLVRRRGQEARLRCSPMKGHSHVYWYRQLPEEGLKFMVYLQKENIIDESGMPKERFSAEFPKEGPSILRIQQVVRGDSAAYFCASSPPGRAKNEQYFGPGTRLTVT.

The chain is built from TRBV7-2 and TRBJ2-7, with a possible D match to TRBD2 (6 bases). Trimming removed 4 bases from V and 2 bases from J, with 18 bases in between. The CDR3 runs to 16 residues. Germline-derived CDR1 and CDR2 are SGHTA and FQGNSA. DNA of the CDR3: TGTGCCAGCAGCTCCCGTGGGAGGCCCCCGACCTACGAGCAGTACTTC. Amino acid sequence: CASSSRGRPPTYEQYF.

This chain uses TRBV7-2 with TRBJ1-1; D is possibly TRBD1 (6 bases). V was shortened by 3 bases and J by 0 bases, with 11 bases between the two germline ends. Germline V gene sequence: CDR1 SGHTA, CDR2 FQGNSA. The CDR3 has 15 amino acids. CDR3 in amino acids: CASSFQTGMNTEAFF. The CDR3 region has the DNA TGTGCCAGCAGCTTCCAGACAGGAATGAACACTGAAGCTTTCTTT.